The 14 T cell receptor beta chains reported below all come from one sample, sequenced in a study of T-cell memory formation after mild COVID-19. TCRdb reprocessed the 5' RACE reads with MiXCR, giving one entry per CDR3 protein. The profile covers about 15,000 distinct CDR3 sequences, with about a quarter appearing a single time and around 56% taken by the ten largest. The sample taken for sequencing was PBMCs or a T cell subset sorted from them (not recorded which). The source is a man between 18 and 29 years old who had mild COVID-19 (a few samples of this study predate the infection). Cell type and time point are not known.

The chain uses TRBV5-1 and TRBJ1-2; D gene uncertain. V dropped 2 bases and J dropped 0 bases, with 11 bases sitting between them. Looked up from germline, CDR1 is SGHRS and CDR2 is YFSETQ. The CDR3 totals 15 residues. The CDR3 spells CASSFSGVANYGYTF. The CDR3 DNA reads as TGCGCCAGCAGCTTTTCCGGAGTCGCTAACTATGGCTACACCTTC. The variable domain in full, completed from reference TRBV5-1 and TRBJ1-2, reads KAGVTQTPRYLIKTRGQQVTLSCSPISGHRSVSWYQQTPGQGLQFLFEYFSETQRNKGNFPGRFSGRQFSNSRSEMNVSTLELGDSALYLCASSFSGVANYGYTFGSGTRLTVV.

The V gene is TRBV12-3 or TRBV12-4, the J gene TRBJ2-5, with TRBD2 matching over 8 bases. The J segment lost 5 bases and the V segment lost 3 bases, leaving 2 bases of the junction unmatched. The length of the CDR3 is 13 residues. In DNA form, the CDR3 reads TGTGCCAGCAGTTTCGGGGGGGCCGAGACCCAGTACTTC. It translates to CASSFGGAETQYF.

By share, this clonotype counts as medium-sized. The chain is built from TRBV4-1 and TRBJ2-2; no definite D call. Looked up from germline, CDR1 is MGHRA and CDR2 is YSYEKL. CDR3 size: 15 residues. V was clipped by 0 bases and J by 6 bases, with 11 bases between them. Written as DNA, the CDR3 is TGCGCCAGCAGCCAAGACAGTGGTGGGGCCGGGGAGCTGTTTTTT. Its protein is CASSQDSGGAGELFF.

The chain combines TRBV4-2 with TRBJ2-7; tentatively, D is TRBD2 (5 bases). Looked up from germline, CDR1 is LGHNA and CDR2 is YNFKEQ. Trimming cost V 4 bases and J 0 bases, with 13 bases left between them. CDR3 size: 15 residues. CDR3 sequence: CASSRTIGSSYEQYF. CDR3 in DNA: TGTGCCAGCAGCCGAACAATAGGGAGCTCCTACGAGCAGTACTTC.

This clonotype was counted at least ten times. The CDR3 spells CSACGQRMLSNQPQHF. As DNA, the CDR3 is TGCAGTGCTTGTGGACAGCGCATGTTGTCCAATCAGCCCCAGCATTTT. V and J are TRBV20-1 and TRBJ1-5, with a tentative D call TRBD1 (6 bases). The CDR3 sequence is 16 residues long. V lost 5 bases and J 3 bases, leaving 20 bases between the germline ends. The germline gives CDR1 DFQATT, CDR2 SNEGSKA (reference sequence).

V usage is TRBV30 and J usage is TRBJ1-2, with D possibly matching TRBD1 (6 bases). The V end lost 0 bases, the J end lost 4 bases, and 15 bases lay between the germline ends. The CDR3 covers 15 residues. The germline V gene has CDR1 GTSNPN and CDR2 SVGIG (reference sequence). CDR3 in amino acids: CAWSVLRGTGYGYTF. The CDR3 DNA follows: TGTGCCTGGAGTGTACTTAGGGGGACTGGCTATGGCTACACCTTC.

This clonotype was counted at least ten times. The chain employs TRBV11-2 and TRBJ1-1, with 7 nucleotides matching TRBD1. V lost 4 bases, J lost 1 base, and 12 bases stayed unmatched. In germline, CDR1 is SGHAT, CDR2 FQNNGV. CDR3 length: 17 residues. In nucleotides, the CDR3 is TGTGCCAGCAGCTCCCCAGGGGGTACGGCAAGGAACACTGAAGCTTTCTTT. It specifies CASSSPGGTARNTEAFF.

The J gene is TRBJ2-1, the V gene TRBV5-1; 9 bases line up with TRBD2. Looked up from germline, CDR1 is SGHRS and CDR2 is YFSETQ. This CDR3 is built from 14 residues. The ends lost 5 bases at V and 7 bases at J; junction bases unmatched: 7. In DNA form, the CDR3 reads TGCGCCAGCAGACCGGGACTAGCTACAAATGAGCAGTTCTTC. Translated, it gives CASRPGLATNEQFF.

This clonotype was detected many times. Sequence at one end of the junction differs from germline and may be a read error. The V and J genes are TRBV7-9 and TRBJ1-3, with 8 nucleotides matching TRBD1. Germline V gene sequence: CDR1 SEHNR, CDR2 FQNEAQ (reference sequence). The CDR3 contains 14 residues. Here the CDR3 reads CVSDREITGGTIYF. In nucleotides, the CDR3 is TGTGTCAGCGATAGAGAAATAACAGGGGGCACCATATATTTT.

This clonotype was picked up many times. This chain's CDR3 is CASSLERRFGQQYF. CDR3 DNA sequence: TGCGCCAGCAGCTTGGAACGGCGGTTCGGGCAGCAGTACTTC. The chain recombines TRBV5-1 with TRBJ2-7; D is undetermined. The CDR3 is 14 residues long. Per germline, CDR1 SGHRS and CDR2 YFSETQ. V gave up 0 bases and J gave up 8 bases, with 15 bases separating them.

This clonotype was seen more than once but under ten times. The CDR3 coding sequence is TGTGCCACCAGTGATTTACCAGAGACCCAGTACTTC. This translates into CATSDLPETQYF. The chain carries TRBV24-1 and TRBJ2-5; no clear D gene. With 1 base removed from V and 4 bases from J, the gap between germline ends came to 3 bases. CDR3 length: 12 amino acids. Germline CDR1 reads KGHDR; CDR2 reads SFDVKD.

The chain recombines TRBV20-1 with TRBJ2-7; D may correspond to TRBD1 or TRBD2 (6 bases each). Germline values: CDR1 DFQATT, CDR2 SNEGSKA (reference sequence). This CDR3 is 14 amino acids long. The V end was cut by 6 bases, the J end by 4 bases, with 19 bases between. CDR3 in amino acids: CSATGAGWAYEQYF. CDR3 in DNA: TGCAGTGCCACGGGGGCAGGGTGGGCGTACGAGCAGTACTTC.

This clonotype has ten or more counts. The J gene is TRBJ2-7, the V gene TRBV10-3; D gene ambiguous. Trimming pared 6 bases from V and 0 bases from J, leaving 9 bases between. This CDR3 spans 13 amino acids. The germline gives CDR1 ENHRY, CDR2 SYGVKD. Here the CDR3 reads CAIRDPSSYEQYV. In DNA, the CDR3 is TGTGCCATCAGAGATCCTAGCTCCTACGAGCAGTACGTC.

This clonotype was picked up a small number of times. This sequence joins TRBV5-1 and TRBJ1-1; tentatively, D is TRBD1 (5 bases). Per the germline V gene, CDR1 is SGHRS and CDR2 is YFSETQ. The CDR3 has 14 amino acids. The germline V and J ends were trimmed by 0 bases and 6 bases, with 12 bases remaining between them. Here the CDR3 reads CASSLGREVAEAFF. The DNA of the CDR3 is TGCGCCAGCAGCTTGGGCAGGGAAGTCGCTGAAGCTTTCTTT.